The present entry profiles one T cell receptor beta chain with its context. The CDR3 runs 15 residues. The protocol was immunoSEQ multiplex PCR, while the TCRdb copy is restricted to in-frame clones and leaves out a portion. The sample lists some 67,000 clones, roughly nine tenths occurring once. The data were obtained in a study of blood T cell repertoires in COVID-19. As for the study in general: Samples came from the United States, Italy and Spain, spanning acute and convalescent COVID-19. PBMCs, B-cell-depleted T cells, or T cells provided the cDNA or gDNA that made up the material.

The sample comprised peripheral blood. The source of this sequence is a woman older than 75 with acute or convalescent COVID-19. The chain has TRBV12-2 and TRBJ1-6; TRBD1, as called in the table, went unchecked against the DNA. TRBV12-2 is given as a pseudogene. The CDR3 DNA reads as TGTGCAAGTCGCTTAGAACGGACAGGGAATTCACCCCTCCACTTT. This gives the protein CASRLERTGNSPLHF.